The 10 T cell receptor beta chains presented below share a single source sample, sequenced in a study of blood T cell repertoires in COVID-19 (dated by TCRdb to about 2020). Libraries were built with the immunoSEQ multiplex PCR assay. TCRdb retrieved this table from immuneACCESS and kept in-frame rearrangements only. Not all clones are present; in checked studies, unresolved V genes account for under half, and no reason is known for the remainder. The sample table lists approximately 100,000 clones, 85% to 95% of them with a count of one. 5.7% of the sample goes to the ten largest clones. What was sequenced was peripheral blood. These receptors were taken from a man aged 50 to 59 with active COVID-19.

V and J are TRBV7-9 and TRBJ1-5; possible D gene TRBD1, 6 bases. Trimming took 1 base from V and 4 from J, leaving 8 bases between them. Germline assignment: CDR1 SEHNR and CDR2 FQNEAQ (reference sequence). The CDR3 has 14 residues. Here the CDR3 reads CASSLGQGNQPQHF. The CDR3 DNA follows: TGTGCCAGCAGCTTAGGCCAGGGGAATCAGCCCCAGCATTTT.

The chain employs TRBV19 and TRBJ2-5; 7 nucleotides match TRBD1. With 5 bases clipped from V and 5 bases from J, the junction kept 8 bases outside the gene matches. Germline CDR1 reads LNHDA; CDR2 reads SQIVND (reference sequence). The CDR3 extends over 14 amino acids. The CDR3 loop reads CASSPTGDGETQYF. The CDR3 nucleotides are TGTGCCAGTAGTCCTACAGGGGACGGGGAGACCCAGTACTTC.

The rearrangement uses TRBV6-5 and TRBJ2-1; TRBD2 matches 9 bases. Germline trimming cut 4 bases from V and 8 bases from J; bases unmatched to any gene: 6. The germline CDR1 and CDR2 sequences are MNHEY and SVGAGI. CDR3 length: 14 residues. CDR3 sequence reads: CASSFSGSFHEQFF. The CDR3 nucleotides are TGTGCCAGCAGTTTTAGCGGGAGTTTCCATGAGCAGTTCTTC.

V gene TRBV19 combines with J gene TRBJ1-2; D call uncertain. CDR1 is LNHDA and CDR2 is SQIVND in the germline V gene (reference sequence). Between the trimmed V and J ends, which lost 7 bases and 0 bases, there was a span of 18 bases. This CDR3 has 16 residues. The DNA of the CDR3 is TGTGCCAGTAAGTCCCAACATCTTCCAGCTAACTATGGCTACACCTTC. It encodes CASKSQHLPANYGYTF.

The rearrangement links TRBV4-1 to TRBJ1-1; no reliable D call. Trimming took off 4 bases at V and 2 bases at J, with 8 bases between the two ends. The CDR3 extends over 13 amino acids. Per germline, CDR1 MGHRA and CDR2 YSYEKL. For the CDR3, the DNA is TGCGCCAGCAGCCTCGGAGCAAACACTGAAGCTTTCTTT. Amino acids: CASSLGANTEAFF.

V usage is TRBV7-6 and J usage is TRBJ1-3; D gene unclear. The V gene's germline CDR1 is SGHVS and CDR2 FNYEAQ. V lost 5 bases, J lost 5 bases, and 13 bases lay in between. The CDR3 sequence is 14 residues long. The CDR3 DNA sequence: TGTGCCAGCAGCGCTCAATCGCAGAGAAACACCATATATTTT. It yields the protein CASSAQSQRNTIYF.

The rearrangement joins TRBV11-2 to TRBJ1-3; 8 nucleotides agree with TRBD1. The CDR3 runs to 17 residues. CDR1 and CDR2 (germline): SGHAT, FQNNGV. V trimming: 2 bases; J trimming: 0 bases; junction bases outside the gene matches: 6. The CDR3 sequence: CASSLTGQGSSGNTIYF. CDR3 nucleotide sequence: TGTGCCAGCAGCTTAACCGGACAGGGAAGCTCTGGAAACACCATATATTTT.

The rearrangement links TRBV5-5 to TRBJ2-4, with TRBD2 matching over 10 bases. This CDR3 is built from 14 residues. The V gene end was trimmed by 1 base and the J gene end by 9 bases; junction bases not matched to a gene: 4. Looked up from germline, CDR1 is SGHKS and CDR2 is YYEKEE (reference sequence). The CDR3 region is CASSLSSGSSIQYF. The DNA for the CDR3 is TGTGCCAGCAGCTTGTCTAGCGGGAGTTCCATTCAGTACTTC.

The chain employs TRBV5-5 and TRBJ2-1; 10 positions match TRBD2. Germline lookup yields CDR1 SGHKS and CDR2 YYEKEE (reference sequence). J was trimmed by 4 bases and V by 4 bases; bases with no gene match: 5. The length of the CDR3 is 15 residues. DNA for the CDR3: TGTGCCAGCAGCGAGGGACTAGCGTTATACAATGAGCAGTTCTTC. This encodes CASSEGLALYNEQFF.

The chain employs TRBV19 and TRBJ1-1; D is unclear. The CDR3 runs to 14 residues. Germline V gene data show CDR1 as LNHDA and CDR2 as SQIVND (reference sequence). V lost 6 bases to trimming and J lost 0 bases, with 11 bases between them. The CDR3 sequence: CASSVQALNTEAFF. CDR3 nucleotide sequence: TGTGCCAGTAGCGTGCAGGCGTTGAACACTGAAGCTTTCTTT.